The clone carrying this T cell receptor beta chain has a single count. Every individual TCR cDNA molecule carried its own unique molecular identifier, which allowed correction of PCR and sequencing errors. TCRdb reprocessed the 5' RACE reads with MiXCR, giving one entry per CDR3 protein. The data hold fewer than 20,000 distinct CDR3 sequences, with around a fifth observed a single time. This record belongs to a study of spatial heterogeneity in lung cancer. Time point given: sample taken at primary tumor resection. Researchers sequenced whole RNA taken from tumor, nontumor lung or frozen PBMC without sorting. V was shortened by 1 base and J by 3 bases, with 7 bases between the two germline ends. The CDR3 runs to 13 residues.

The chain recombines TRBV12-3 or TRBV12-4 with TRBJ2-7; TRBD2 might be the D (5 bases). Sequencing used PBMCs, obtained at surgery. This sequence originates from a male donor with early-stage non-small cell lung cancer. The CDR3: CASSLGGDYEQYF. CDR3 coding DNA: TGTGCCAGCAGTTTAGGGGGAGACTACGAGCAGTACTTC.